These 23 T cell receptor beta chains share one sample of origin, sequenced in a study of shared clonotypes between healthy human individuals (dated by TCRdb to between 2020 and 2021). Library preparation employed the immunoSEQ multiplex PCR assay. The immuneACCESS repertoire file appears here via TCRdb, limited to in-frame rearrangements. These files lack a portion of the clones; in checked studies, under half of the deficit traces to unresolved V genes, and the cause of the others is not known. This sample holds some 2.4 million clones; under 95% were observed only once. Roughly 0.39% of the sample is held by the ten biggest clonotypes. The sample comprised naive CD4+ T cells from PBMCs. In light of the paper, this sample's cell subset or site label describes: CD45RA+ positively selected. These receptors were taken from a man aged 18 to 29 in good health. Some clones in this sample may be carry-over from other donors' samples.

This chain uses TRBV19 with TRBJ2-3; 13 bases are a match to TRBD2. The CDR3 is made up of 18 amino acids. Trimming at V came to 6 bases and at J to 2 bases, leaving 11 bases not matched to a gene. Germline V lookup: CDR1 LNHDA, CDR2 SQIVND (reference sequence). CDR3 region: CASRASLGLAGATDTQYF. The CDR3 region has the DNA TGTGCCAGTAGGGCCTCCTTAGGACTAGCGGGAGCCACAGATACGCAGTATTTT. The full variable domain, its missing parts supplied by reference TRBV19 and TRBJ2-3, is DGGITQSPKYLFRKEGQNVTLSCEQNLNHDAMYWYRQDPGQGLRLIYYSQIVNDFQKGDIAEGYSVSREKKESFPLTVTSAQKNPTAFYLCASRASLGLAGATDTQYFGPGTRLTVL.

About this clone itself: This specimen includes other DNA sequences encoding the same CDR3. This sequence joins TRBV5-4 and TRBJ2-5; D not resolved. With 0 bases removed from V and 2 bases from J, the gap between germline ends came to 5 bases. The CDR3 runs to 13 residues. CDR1 and CDR2 (germline): SGHNT, YYREEE (reference sequence). The CDR3 is CASSLGPQETQYF. CDR3 in DNA: TGTGCCAGCAGCTTGGGACCTCAAGAGACCCAGTACTTC.

The chain joins TRBV7-8 to TRBJ2-7; TRBD1 matches 7 bases. This CDR3 is 14 amino acids long. J lost 2 bases, V lost 5 bases, and 6 bases had no gene match. The germline V gene encodes CDR1 SGHVS and CDR2 FQNEAQ. The CDR3 here is CASSTGDRAYEQYF. The CDR3 region has the DNA TGTGCCAGCAGCACAGGAGACAGGGCCTACGAGCAGTACTTC.

This clone appeared once. Other DNA sequences within the sample encode an identical CDR3. The V and J genes are TRBV27 and TRBJ2-7; possibly TRBD1 for D (6 bases). Trimming took off 2 bases at V and 0 bases at J, with 8 bases between the two ends. Germline V gene lookup returns CDR1 MNHEY and CDR2 SMNVEV (reference sequence). The CDR3 sequence is 14 residues long. The CDR3 region is CASSLRQVSYEQYF. The CDR3 nucleotides are TGTGCCAGCAGTTTACGACAGGTCTCCTACGAGCAGTACTTC.

The chain carries TRBV21-1 and TRBJ2-3. TRBV21-1 is a listed pseudogene. This CDR3 is 15 amino acids long. The chain's CDR3 is CASRLARGLTDTQYF. CDR3 coding DNA: TGTGCCAGCAGGTTAGCGAGGGGTTTGACAGATACGCAGTATTTT.

Concerning this clone itself: This sample also contains other DNA sequences that code for the same CDR3. In DNA, the CDR3 is TGTGCCAGCAGCCTAGGACAGGGGATATACGAGCAGTACTTC. As protein: CASSLGQGIYEQYF. The chain recombines TRBV5-5 with TRBJ2-7, with 9 bases identical to TRBD1. The V gene's germline CDR1 is SGHKS and CDR2 YYEKEE (reference sequence). The CDR3 contains 14 residues. The V gene end was trimmed by 4 bases and the J gene end by 4 bases; junction bases not matched to a gene: 6.

The V gene is TRBV5-1, the J gene TRBJ1-4; D ambiguous. The CDR3 is made up of 16 amino acids. V lost 5 bases to trimming and J lost 7 bases, with 21 bases between them. Germline V lookup: CDR1 SGHRS, CDR2 YFSETQ. The CDR3 is CASSQASSQLSEKLFF. CDR3 sequence (DNA): TGCGCCAGCAGTCAGGCGTCTTCACAACTAAGTGAAAAACTGTTTTTT.

V and J are TRBV5-1 and TRBJ2-2; D gene ambiguous. Trimming removed 4 bases from V and 6 bases from J, with 13 bases in between. CDR3 length equals 14 residues. From germline, CDR1 is SGHRS and CDR2 YFSETQ. CDR3 bases: TGCGCCAGCAGCATAGGCTTAGTAGCCGGGGAGCTGTTTTTT. Protein sequence: CASSIGLVAGELFF.

For this clone: Other DNA sequences in the same sample also yield this CDR3. The V call is TRBV18, the J call TRBJ2-3, with a weak D call TRBD1 (6 bases). CDR1 is KGHSH, CDR2 LQKENI, per germline. The CDR3 is made up of 15 amino acids. The ends were cut back, 1 base at V and 0 bases at J, with 8 bases in the middle. Written as DNA, the CDR3 is TGTGCCAGCTCACCACGACAGGCTAGCACAGATACGCAGTATTTT. Translated: CASSPRQASTDTQYF.

The V gene is TRBV7-2, the J gene TRBJ1-1; D gene uncertain. This CDR3 spans 13 amino acids. The germline CDR1 and CDR2 sequences are SGHTA and FQGNSA. The V gene lost 4 bases and the J gene lost 6 bases, with 12 bases spanning the gap. In DNA form, the CDR3 reads TGTGCCAGCAGCTCTGACCGAAGGCCTGAAGCTTTCTTT. Translating it yields CASSSDRRPEAFF.

The chain carries TRBV5-1 and TRBJ2-1; D not certain. Trimming left V 0 bases short and J 10 bases short, with 17 bases between. Germline loops: CDR1 SGHRS, CDR2 YFSETQ. The CDR3 is 15 amino acids. CDR3 bases: TGCGCCAGCAGCTTGGAGGGTAGTGGGCCCACGGAGCAGTTCTTC. Its translation is CASSLEGSGPTEQFF.

V gene TRBV28 combines with J gene TRBJ2-2; TRBD1 matches at 9 bases. Losses at the gene ends were 6 bases for V and 7 bases for J; bases not matched to a gene: 9. The CDR3 has 15 residues. Germline CDR1 reads MDHEN; CDR2 reads SYDVKM. The CDR3 DNA sequence: TGTGCCAGCAGCAGAGAGGGGACAGGGATCGGGGAGCTGTTTTTT. Protein product: CASSREGTGIGELFF.

This sequence joins TRBV19 and TRBJ1-1; no clear D. The CDR3 length is 13 residues. V was cut by 3 bases and J by 8 bases, with 13 bases left in between. Germline CDR1 is LNHDA and CDR2 is SQIVND (reference sequence). The CDR3 here is CASSIRPWTEAFF. Written as DNA, the CDR3 is TGTGCCAGTAGTATTCGACCCTGGACCGAAGCTTTCTTT. Full variable domain (remainder filled in from reference TRBV19 and TRBJ1-1): DGGITQSPKYLFRKEGQNVTLSCEQNLNHDAMYWYRQDPGQGLRLIYYSQIVNDFQKGDIAEGYSVSREKKESFPLTVTSAQKNPTAFYLCASSIRPWTEAFFGQGTRLTVV.

J is TRBJ2-7 and V is TRBV28, with D perhaps being TRBD1 or TRBD2 (6 bases each). The V end lost 5 bases, the J end lost 4 bases, and 21 bases lay between the germline ends. Germline V gene data show CDR1 as MDHEN and CDR2 as SYDVKM. The CDR3 consists of 16 residues. CDR3 in amino acids: CASSPPPGGGGYEQYF. Here the CDR3 DNA reads TGTGCCAGCAGTCCCCCCCCCGGGGGCGGTGGGTACGAGCAGTACTTC. The whole variable domain, filled in from reference TRBV28 and TRBJ2-7, reads DVKVTQSSRYLVKRTGEKVFLECVQDMDHENMFWYRQDPGLGLRLIYFSYDVKMKEKGDIPEGYSVSREKKERFSLILESASTNQTSMYLCASSPPPGGGGYEQYFGPGTRLTVT.

The chain carries TRBV7-9 and TRBJ1-2; D is uncertain. V lost 5 bases, J lost 6 bases, and 13 bases lay in between. Germline CDR1 SEHNR, CDR2 FQNEAQ (reference sequence). CDR3 size: 13 residues. CDR3 amino acids: CASSRSRSDGYTF. The CDR3 region has the DNA TGTGCCAGCAGCCGATCTAGGTCGGATGGCTACACCTTC.

This sequence joins TRBV6-1 and TRBJ1-1, with 7 bases identical to TRBD1. The CDR3 has 14 residues. From germline, CDR1 is MNHNS and CDR2 SASEGT. Unmatched junction bases numbered 7, after V lost 5 bases and J lost 4 bases. The CDR3, as DNA: TGTGCCAGCAGTCCCCAGGGGGGGGCCACTGAAGCTTTCTTT. Translating gives CASSPQGGATEAFF.

V gene TRBV27 combines with J gene TRBJ1-4; D might be TRBD1 (6 bases). With 2 bases removed from V and 4 bases from J, the gap between germline ends came to 17 bases. Looked up from germline, CDR1 is MNHEY and CDR2 is SMNVEV (reference sequence). The CDR3 extends over 17 amino acids. In nucleotides, the CDR3 is TGTGCCAGCAGTTTAGGGGGCCCGTTGCGGGTTAATGAAAAACTGTTTTTT. This codes for CASSLGGPLRVNEKLFF.

V usage is TRBV4-1 and J usage is TRBJ2-7; the D is unclear. Germline-derived CDR1 and CDR2 are MGHRA and YSYEKL. Trimming took off 4 bases at V and 3 bases at J, with 16 bases between the two ends. CDR3 length: 15 residues. CDR3 in amino acids: CASSRGDRPVYEQYF. The CDR3 bases are TGCGCCAGCAGCCGAGGAGACCGGCCTGTCTACGAGCAGTACTTC.

Only one count was recorded for this clone. Here the CDR3 reads CATSRERTGSTEAFF. CDR3 nucleotide sequence: TGTGCCACCAGCAGAGAAAGGACAGGCAGTACTGAAGCTTTCTTT. The chain links TRBV15 to TRBJ1-1; TRBD1 matches 7 bases. The CDR3 consists of 15 residues. Germline loops: CDR1 LNHNV, CDR2 YYDKDF (reference sequence). The ends lost 0 bases at V and 5 bases at J; junction bases unmatched: 6.

The chain uses TRBV27 and TRBJ2-1, with 9 bases fitting TRBD2. Germline loops: CDR1 MNHEY, CDR2 SMNVEV (reference sequence). Losses at the gene ends were 5 bases for V and 10 bases for J; bases not matched to a gene: 6. This CDR3 has 13 amino acids. CDR3 DNA: TGTGCCAGCAGTAGTATAGCGGGAGAGGAGCAGTTCTTC. This sequence encodes CASSSIAGEEQFF.

The chain combines TRBV29-1 with TRBJ2-7; D ambiguous. Between the trimmed V and J ends, which lost 4 bases and 2 bases, there was a span of 15 bases. The CDR3 covers 14 residues. Germline CDR1 reads SQVTM; CDR2 reads ANQGSEA. The CDR3 reads CSVVSSSRPYEQYF. As DNA, the CDR3 is TGCAGCGTTGTAAGCAGCTCCCGGCCCTACGAGCAGTACTTC.

This clone was counted once. The chain recombines TRBV6-5 with TRBJ2-1; possibly TRBD2 for D (6 bases). This CDR3 has 14 residues. V was shortened by 5 bases and J by 4 bases, with 12 bases between the two germline ends. CDR1 is MNHEY and CDR2 is SVGAGI in the germline V gene. The CDR3 loop is CASSPWEDYNEQFF. Written as DNA, the CDR3 is TGTGCCAGCAGTCCCTGGGAGGATTACAATGAGCAGTTCTTC.

V is TRBV28 and J is TRBJ2-3; TRBD2 matches at 11 bases. This CDR3 is 17 amino acids long. Germline CDR1 reads MDHEN; CDR2 reads SYDVKM. Losses at the gene ends were 4 bases for V and 0 bases for J; bases not matched to a gene: 6. The CDR3 nucleotides are TGTGCCAGCAGTTCCACGGGACTAGCGGAGAGCACAGATACGCAGTATTTT. Protein: CASSSTGLAESTDTQYF.